This paragraph reports one T cell receptor beta chain. This specimen comes from a study of blood T cell repertoires in COVID-19. Germline CDR1 LGHNA, CDR2 YSLEER. J gave up 4 bases and V 3 bases, and 2 bases lay outside the gene matches. CDR3 length: 16 amino acids. The protocol was immunoSEQ multiplex PCR, while the TCRdb copy is restricted to in-frame clones and leaves out a portion. In the table there are 110,000 to 150,000 clones, 80% to 90% of which are singletons. The sequencing sample was made of peripheral blood. The rearrangement links TRBV4-3 to TRBJ2-3; 15 bases align to TRBD2. The TCR originated in a woman aged 40 to 50 with acute or convalescent COVID-19. CDR3 sequence reads: CASSQRTSGGADTQYF. CDR3 bases: TGCGCCAGCAGCCAGCGGACTAGCGGGGGGGCAGATACGCAGTATTTT.